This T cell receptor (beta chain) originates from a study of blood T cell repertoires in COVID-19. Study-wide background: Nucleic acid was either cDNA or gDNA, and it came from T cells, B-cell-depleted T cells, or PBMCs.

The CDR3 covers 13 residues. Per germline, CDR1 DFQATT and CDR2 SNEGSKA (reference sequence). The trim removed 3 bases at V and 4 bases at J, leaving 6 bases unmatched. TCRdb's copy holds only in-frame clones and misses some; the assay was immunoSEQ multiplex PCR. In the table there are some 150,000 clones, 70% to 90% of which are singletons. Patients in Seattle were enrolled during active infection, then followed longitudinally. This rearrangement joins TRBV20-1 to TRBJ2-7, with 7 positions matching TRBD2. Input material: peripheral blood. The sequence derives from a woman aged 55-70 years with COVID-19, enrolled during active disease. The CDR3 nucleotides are TGCAGTGCTAGTGGCGGGAGTTCTTACGAGCAGTACTTC. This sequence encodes CSASGGSSYEQYF.